What follows are 14 T cell receptor beta chains derived from one specimen sequenced in a study of cytomegalovirus exposure and HLA in healthy donors. The PCR employed 60 Vbeta primers together with 13 Jbeta primers. Measured with immunoSEQ multiplex PCR; TCRdb has only the in-frame clones, and not every one. The sample holds about 200,000 clones, less than 85% seen once. Material: PBMCs. The source is a man between 18 and 35 years old in good health and CMV-seronegative.

The rearrangement joins TRBV18 to TRBJ2-1; 7 bases match TRBD2. The CDR3 length is 15 residues. Germline CDR1 reads KGHSH; CDR2 reads LQKENI. V was clipped by 7 bases and J by 2 bases; unmatched bases: 8. The CDR3 here is CASFTGGTTYNEQFF. In DNA form, the CDR3 reads TGTGCCAGCTTTACCGGGGGGACCACCTACAATGAGCAGTTCTTC.

This clone was detected once. V is TRBV7-9 and J is TRBJ2-1; D is unclear. V lost 3 bases, J lost 6 bases, and 3 bases lay in between. Looked up from germline, CDR1 is SEHNR and CDR2 is FQNEAQ (reference sequence). The CDR3 loop spans 11 amino acids. The CDR3 spells CASSFSNEQFF. The CDR3 region has the DNA TGTGCCAGCAGCTTTAGCAATGAGCAGTTCTTC.

The chain combines TRBV7-2 with TRBJ1-1, with a possible D match to TRBD1 (5 bases). CDR3 length equals 15 residues. The germline gives CDR1 SGHTA, CDR2 FQGNSA. The V end lost 4 bases, the J end lost 5 bases, and 17 bases lay between the germline ends. The CDR3 protein is CASSSSEGAWTEAFF. DNA of the CDR3: TGTGCCAGCAGCTCCTCCGAAGGGGCTTGGACTGAAGCTTTCTTT.

The chain uses TRBV13 and TRBJ2-1; 8 bases fit TRBD2. V shed 4 bases and J 4 bases; nucleotides not matched to a gene: 9. The CDR3 has 16 residues. Germline V lookup: CDR1 PRHDT, CDR2 FYEKMQ (reference sequence). The CDR3 sequence is CASSYPGAGAYNEQFF. The CDR3 coding sequence is TGTGCCAGCAGCTACCCGGGAGCGGGAGCTTACAATGAGCAGTTCTTC.

The CDR3 loop is CASSVTRTGTGELFF. In DNA, the CDR3 is TGTGCCAGCAGTGTAACCCGGACTGGTACCGGGGAGCTGTTTTTT. The chain joins TRBV6-6 to TRBJ2-2, with D possibly matching TRBD2 (5 bases). V lost 5 bases and J 5 bases, leaving 15 bases between the germline ends. The germline V gene has CDR1 MNHNY and CDR2 SVGAGI (reference sequence). This CDR3 has 15 residues.

This chain connects TRBV5-5 to TRBJ2-5, with 9 bases lining up with TRBD2. This CDR3 has 18 residues. Losses at the gene ends were 0 bases for V and 4 bases for J; bases not matched to a gene: 13. From germline, CDR1 is SGHKS and CDR2 YYEKEE (reference sequence). The CDR3 DNA is TGTGCCAGCAGCTTGGATCGTCTAGCGGGAAGTATTCGAGAGACCCAGTACTTC. Translating gives CASSLDRLAGSIRETQYF.

This clone turned up a few times. This chain uses TRBV21-1 with TRBJ1-1; TRBD1, the D gene given by the table, was not confirmed from the DNA. TRBV21-1 is a documented pseudogene. This CDR3 has 19 amino acids. The CDR3 region has the DNA TGTGCCAGCACCAAAAAAACACAATTGGACCCCCGGACAGGGCCTGAAGCTTTCTTT. Its translation is CASTKKTQLDPRTGPEAFF.

The rearrangement uses TRBV28 and TRBJ1-2; no clear D gene. The CDR3 has 14 residues. Trimming left V 4 bases short and J 2 bases short, with 11 bases between. The germline V gene encodes CDR1 MDHEN and CDR2 SYDVKM. The DNA of the CDR3 is TGTGCCAGCAGTTCGCACAGCAGAAACTATGGCTACACCTTC. It specifies CASSSHSRNYGYTF.

The chain has TRBV7-9 and TRBJ1-1; D not certain. V lost 7 bases to trimming and J lost 3 bases, with 24 bases between them. The CDR3 covers 17 residues. Germline V gives CDR1 SEHNR, CDR2 FQNEAQ (reference sequence). The CDR3 nucleotides are TGTGCCAGCACCCTCACATCAGAACGTCCTTCTTACACTGAAGCTTTCTTT. Translation: CASTLTSERPSYTEAFF. Full variable domain (outside the CDR3, taken from reference TRBV7-9 and TRBJ1-1): DTGVSQNPRHKITKRGQNVTFRCDPISEHNRLYWYRQTLGQGPEFLTYFQNEAQLEKSRLLSDRFSAERPKGSFSTLEIQRTEQGDSAMYLCASTLTSERPSYTEAFFGQGTRLTVV.

V and J are TRBV6-5 and TRBJ2-5, with TRBD2 as a possible D gene (5 bases). Judging by the DNA end, TRBJ2-7 fits better; the J call may be wrong. The CDR3 has 15 residues. Germline V lookup: CDR1 MNHEY, CDR2 SVGAGI. CDR3 in amino acids: CASSFSVGPLYEQYF. DNA of the CDR3: TGTGCCAGCAGTTTTAGCGTAGGCCCCCTCTACGAGCAGTACTTC.

The V and J genes are TRBV2 and TRBJ2-7; D is unresolved. Germline CDR1 and CDR2: SNHLY and FYNNEI. The CDR3 has 13 amino acids. The V end lost 2 bases, the J end lost 3 bases, and 8 bases lay between the germline ends. The CDR3 is CASSETSVYEQYF. The CDR3 coding sequence is TGTGCCAGCAGTGAAACATCTGTCTACGAGCAGTACTTC.

The V gene is TRBV5-1, the J gene TRBJ2-2; D ambiguous. The CDR3 contains 13 residues. Deletions cut 2 bases from V and 3 bases from J, with 5 bases between. Looked up from germline, CDR1 is SGHRS and CDR2 is YFSETQ. CDR3 bases: TGCGCCAGCAGCTTAGCGTACACCGGGGAGCTGTTTTTT. Encoded protein: CASSLAYTGELFF.

J is TRBJ2-2 and V is TRBV2; 7 nucleotides match TRBD1. This CDR3 comprises 14 residues. Germline V gives CDR1 SNHLY, CDR2 FYNNEI. After removal of 4 bases from V and 4 bases from J, the junction contained 3 bases not matched to a gene. CDR3: CASSAWDSTGELFF. DNA for the CDR3: TGTGCCAGCAGTGCCTGGGACAGCACCGGGGAGCTGTTTTTT.

The chain combines TRBV6-6 with TRBJ2-5; TRBD1 matches 11 bases. This CDR3 region has 13 residues. Trimming at V came to 2 bases and at J to 14 bases, leaving 7 bases not matched to a gene. The germline gives CDR1 MNHNY, CDR2 SVGAGI (reference sequence). CDR3 nucleotides: TGTGCCAGCAGTTACGGTGGGACAGGGGGTTATTACTTC. This gives the protein CASSYGGTGGYYF.